This TCR beta chain was recovered during a study of cytomegalovirus exposure and HLA in healthy donors. Amplification used 60 Vbeta primers and 13 Jbeta primers. The data were produced by immunoSEQ multiplex PCR, yet TCRdb's version contains in-frame clones alone and is incomplete. This sample carries 80,000 to 100,000 clones, over 55% of them seen once, and the ten largest clones take more than 15%. The CDR3 has 12 residues. Between the trimmed V and J ends, which lost 8 bases and 3 bases, there was a span of 8 bases. Germline V lookup: CDR1 MDHEN, CDR2 SYDVKM. The chain employs TRBV28 and TRBJ1-5, with a weak D call TRBD1 (5 bases). The source material was PBMCs. This clonotype was obtained from a young woman in good health and CMV-seropositive. The CDR3 sequence: CASQTVNQPQHF. The CDR3 nucleotides are TGTGCCAGCCAGACAGTCAATCAGCCCCAGCATTTT. The full variable domain, completed using reference TRBV28 and TRBJ1-5, is DVKVTQSSRYLVKRTGEKVFLECVQDMDHENMFWYRQDPGLGLRLIYFSYDVKMKEKGDIPEGYSVSREKKERFSLILESASTNQTSMYLCASQTVNQPQHFGDGTRLSIL.